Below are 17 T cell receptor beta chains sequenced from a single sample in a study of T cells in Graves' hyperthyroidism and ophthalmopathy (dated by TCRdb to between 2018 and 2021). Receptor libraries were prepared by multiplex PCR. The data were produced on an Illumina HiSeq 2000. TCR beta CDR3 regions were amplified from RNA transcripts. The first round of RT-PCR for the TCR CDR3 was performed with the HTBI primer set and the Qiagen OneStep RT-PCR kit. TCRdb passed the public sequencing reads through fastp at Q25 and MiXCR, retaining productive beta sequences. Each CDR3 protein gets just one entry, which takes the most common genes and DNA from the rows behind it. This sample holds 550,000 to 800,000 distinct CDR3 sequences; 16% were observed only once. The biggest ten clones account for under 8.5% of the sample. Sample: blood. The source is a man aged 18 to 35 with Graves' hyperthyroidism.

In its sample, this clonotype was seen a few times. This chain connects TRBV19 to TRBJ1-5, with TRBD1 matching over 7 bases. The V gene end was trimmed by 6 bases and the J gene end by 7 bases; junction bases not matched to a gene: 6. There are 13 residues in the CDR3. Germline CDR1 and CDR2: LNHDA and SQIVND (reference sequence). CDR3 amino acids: CASSLTGQQPQHF. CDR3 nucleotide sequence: TGTGCCAGTAGCCTGACAGGGCAGCAGCCCCAGCATTTT.

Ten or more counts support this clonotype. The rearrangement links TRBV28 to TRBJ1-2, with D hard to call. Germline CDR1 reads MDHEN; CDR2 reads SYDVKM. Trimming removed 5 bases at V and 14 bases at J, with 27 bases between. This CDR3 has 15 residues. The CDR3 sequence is CASSPETPWGGAYTF. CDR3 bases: TGTGCCAGCAGTCCAGAGACGCCATGGGGAGGTGCTTATACCTTC.

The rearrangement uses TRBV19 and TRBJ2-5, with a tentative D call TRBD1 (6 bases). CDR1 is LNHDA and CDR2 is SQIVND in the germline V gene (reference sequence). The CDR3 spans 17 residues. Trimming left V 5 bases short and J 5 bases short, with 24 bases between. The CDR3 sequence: CASSPRLQGATEETQYF. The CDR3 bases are TGTGCCAGTAGTCCCCGGCTACAGGGAGCGACCGAGGAGACCCAGTACTTC.

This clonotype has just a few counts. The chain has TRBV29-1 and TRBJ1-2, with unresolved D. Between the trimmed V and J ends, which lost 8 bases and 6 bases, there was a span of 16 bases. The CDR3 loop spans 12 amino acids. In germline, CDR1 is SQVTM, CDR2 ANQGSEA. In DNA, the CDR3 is TGCAGCACTCGGGTCGCCATTGATGGCTACACCTTC. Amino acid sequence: CSTRVAIDGYTF.

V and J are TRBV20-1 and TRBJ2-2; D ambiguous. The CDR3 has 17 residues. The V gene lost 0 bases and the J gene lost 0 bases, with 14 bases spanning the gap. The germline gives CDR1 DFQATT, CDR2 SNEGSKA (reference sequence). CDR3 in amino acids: CSARDRVKGTNTGELFF. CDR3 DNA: TGCAGTGCTAGAGATCGCGTGAAGGGCACGAACACCGGGGAGCTGTTTTTT.

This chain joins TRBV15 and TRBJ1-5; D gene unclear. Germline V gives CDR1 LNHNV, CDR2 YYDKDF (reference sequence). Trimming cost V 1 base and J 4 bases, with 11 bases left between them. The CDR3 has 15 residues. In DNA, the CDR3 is TGTGCCACCAGCAGAGGGTGGGGAGAGAATCAGCCCCAGCATTTT. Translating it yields CATSRGWGENQPQHF. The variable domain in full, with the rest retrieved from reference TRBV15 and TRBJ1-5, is DAMVIQNPRYQVTQFGKPVTLSCSQTLNHNVMYWYQQKSSQAPKLLFHYYDKDFNNEADTPDNFQSRRPNTSFCFLDIRSPGLGDTAMYLCATSRGWGENQPQHFGDGTRLSIL.

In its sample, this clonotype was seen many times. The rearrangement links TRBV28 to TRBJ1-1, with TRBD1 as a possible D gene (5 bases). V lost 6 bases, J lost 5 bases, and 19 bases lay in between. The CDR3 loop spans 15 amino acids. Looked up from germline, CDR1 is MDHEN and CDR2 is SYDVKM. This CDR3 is CASSRTYNPVTEAFF. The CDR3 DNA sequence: TGTGCCAGCAGCAGGACATACAACCCGGTTACTGAAGCTTTCTTT.

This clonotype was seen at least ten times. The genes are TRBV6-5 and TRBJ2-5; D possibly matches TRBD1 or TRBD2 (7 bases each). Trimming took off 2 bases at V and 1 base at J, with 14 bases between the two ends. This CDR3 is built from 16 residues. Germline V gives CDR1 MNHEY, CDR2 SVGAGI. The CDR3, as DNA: TGTGCCAGCAGTTACCCTCAGGGGGAGGGCCAAGAGACCCAGTACTTC. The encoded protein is CASSYPQGEGQETQYF.

The CDR3 DNA reads TGTGCCAGCATTCAACAGGGTATTCGGGCTTTCTTT. Encoded protein: CASIQQGIRAFF. J is TRBJ1-1 and V is TRBV28; possibly TRBD1 for D (6 bases). Germline V gene data show CDR1 as MDHEN and CDR2 as SYDVKM. The CDR3 is made up of 12 amino acids. Deletions cut 7 bases from V and 11 bases from J, with 17 bases between.

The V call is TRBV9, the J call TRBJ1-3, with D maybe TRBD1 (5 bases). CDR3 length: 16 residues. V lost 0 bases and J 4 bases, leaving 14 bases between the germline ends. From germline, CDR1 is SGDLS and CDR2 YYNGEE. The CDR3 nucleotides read TGTGCCAGCAGCGTAGCTACTTGGGGGGGAGGAAACACCATATATTTT. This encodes CASSVATWGGGNTIYF.

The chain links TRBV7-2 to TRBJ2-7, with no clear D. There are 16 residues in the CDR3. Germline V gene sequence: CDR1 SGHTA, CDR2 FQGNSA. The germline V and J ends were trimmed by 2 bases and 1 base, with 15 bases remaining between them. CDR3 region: CASSLRSRIGSYEQYF. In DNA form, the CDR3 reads TGTGCCAGCAGCTTAAGGAGCAGGATAGGATCCTACGAGCAGTACTTC.

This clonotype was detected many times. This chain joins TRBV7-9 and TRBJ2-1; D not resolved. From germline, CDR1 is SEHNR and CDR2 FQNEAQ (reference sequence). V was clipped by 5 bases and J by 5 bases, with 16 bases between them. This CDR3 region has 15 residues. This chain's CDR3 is CASSPGPNTDNEQFF. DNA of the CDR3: TGTGCCAGCAGCCCTGGGCCCAATACGGACAATGAGCAGTTCTTC.

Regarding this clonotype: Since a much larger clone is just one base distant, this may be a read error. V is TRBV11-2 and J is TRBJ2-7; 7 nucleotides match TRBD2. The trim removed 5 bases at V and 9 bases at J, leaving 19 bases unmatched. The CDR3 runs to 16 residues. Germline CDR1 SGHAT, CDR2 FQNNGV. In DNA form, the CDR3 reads TGTGCCAGCAGCCCGAACCGGCTAGTGGGAGGGCCTTCGCAGTACTTC. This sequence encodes CASSPNRLVGGPSQYF.

The CDR3 sequence is CASSFRAGATGEQFF. For the CDR3, the DNA is TGTGCCAGCAGTTTCCGGGCGGGGGCAACTGGTGAGCAGTTCTTC. The V call is TRBV12-3 or TRBV12-4, the J call TRBJ2-1; a possible D gene is TRBD2 (7 bases). CDR3 length: 15 amino acids. V lost 3 bases, J lost 9 bases, and 18 bases lay in between.

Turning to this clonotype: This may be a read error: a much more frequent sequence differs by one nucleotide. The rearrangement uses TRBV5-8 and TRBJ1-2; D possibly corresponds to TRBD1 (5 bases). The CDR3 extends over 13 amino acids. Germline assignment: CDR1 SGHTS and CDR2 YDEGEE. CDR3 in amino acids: CASRLQGPPGYIF. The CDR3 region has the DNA TGTGCCAGCAGACTGCAGGGACCGCCTGGCTACATCTTC.

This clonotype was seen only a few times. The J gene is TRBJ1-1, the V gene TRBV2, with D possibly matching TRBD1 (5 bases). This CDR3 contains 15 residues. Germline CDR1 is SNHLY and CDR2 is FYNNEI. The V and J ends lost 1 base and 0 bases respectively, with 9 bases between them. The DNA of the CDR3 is TGTGCCAGCAGTGAAGAAGCAGGGATGAACACTGAAGCTTTCTTT. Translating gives CASSEEAGMNTEAFF.

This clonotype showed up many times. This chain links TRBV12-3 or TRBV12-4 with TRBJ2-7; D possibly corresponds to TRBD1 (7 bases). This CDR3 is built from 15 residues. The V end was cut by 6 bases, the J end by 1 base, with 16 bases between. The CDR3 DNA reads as TGTGCCAGCAGCAGGGGGACTGTAGGATCCTACGAGCAGTACTTC. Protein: CASSRGTVGSYEQYF.